This paragraph reports one TCR beta chain. Antigen specificity is unknown. V was clipped by 1 base and J by 12 bases; unmatched bases: 12. The CDR3 is 15 amino acids. Germline V gives CDR1 LGHNA, CDR2 YNFKEQ. Vbeta (60) and Jbeta (13) primers were used in the PCR. Data came from immunoSEQ multiplex PCR; TCRdb stores just in-frame clones and leaves some out. This sample has roughly 120,000 clones, with around 9% found just once. This record comes from a study of cytomegalovirus exposure and HLA in healthy donors. The study's findings and limits: There were three CMV-associated chains whose specificity for CMV antigens was confirmed in vitro.

The J gene is TRBJ2-1, the V gene TRBV4-2, with 7 nucleotides matching TRBD2. The sequence was obtained from a man in his forties in good health and CMV-seronegative. Sequenced: PBMCs. In DNA form, the CDR3 reads TGTGCCAGCAGCCAAGGGACGGGAGGAGGAGTGGGGCAGTTCTTC. Encoded protein: CASSQGTGGGVGQFF.